A single sample gave rise to the 13 T cell receptor beta chains below, sequenced in a study of T cell changes during pregnancy in multiple sclerosis (dated by TCRdb to the late 2010s). The receptor library was made with the immunoSEQ multiplex PCR assay. Imported from immuneACCESS, the table was reduced by TCRdb to in-frame sequences with V and J called. These copies leave out some clones; in studies compared against another copy, an unresolved V gene accounts for under half, and the cause of the remainder is not known. This sample holds tens of thousands of clones; 92% were observed only once. Jointly, the top ten make up about 0.6% of the sample. The sample in question was CD4+ T cells from peripheral blood mononuclear cells, obtained after pregnancy. The origin of the receptors is a female donor with multiple sclerosis, enrolled in a pregnancy study.

The chain links TRBV4-2 to TRBJ2-3; D is perhaps TRBD2 (7 bases). Germline-derived CDR1 and CDR2 are LGHNA and YNFKEQ. V dropped 0 bases and J dropped 4 bases, with 20 bases sitting between them. The length of the CDR3 is 18 residues. The CDR3: CASSQDPLGGGAADTQYF. CDR3 bases: TGTGCCAGCAGCCAAGATCCCCTCGGAGGGGGGGCGGCAGATACGCAGTATTTT.

The sample holds one count of this clone. The CDR3 sequence is CASSYSIAPLNEQFF. In nucleotides, the CDR3 is TGTGCCAGCAGTTACTCGATAGCTCCCCTAAATGAGCAGTTCTTC. The rearrangement joins TRBV6-5 to TRBJ2-1; D unresolved. The CDR3 is 15 amino acids. V lost 0 bases and J lost 7, with 13 bases in between. Germline V gene lookup returns CDR1 MNHEY and CDR2 SVGAGI.

CDR3 nucleotides: TGTGCCAGCAGCTCGACTTGGGGCGCTGAAGCTTTCTTT. Its protein product is CASSSTWGAEAFF. This rearrangement joins TRBV13 to TRBJ1-1; D perhaps matches TRBD1 (5 bases). CDR3 length: 13 amino acids. Germline V CDR1 and CDR2: PRHDT, FYEKMQ (reference sequence). V was clipped by 4 bases and J by 6 bases, with 12 bases between them.

As DNA, the CDR3 is TGTGCCAGCAGCGACGCACAGGAAACTAATGAAAAACTGTTTTTT. Protein product: CASSDAQETNEKLFF. The V call is TRBV7-3, the J call TRBJ1-4, with D perhaps TRBD1 (5 bases). Per the germline V gene, CDR1 is SGHTA and CDR2 is FQGTGA. V was clipped by 5 bases and J by 1 base, with 11 bases between them. This CDR3 contains 15 residues.

This clone was observed a single time. The genes are TRBV9 and TRBJ2-5; the match to TRBD2 covers 7 bases. With 4 bases clipped from V and 4 bases from J, the junction kept 7 bases outside the gene matches. Germline-derived CDR1 and CDR2 are SGDLS and YYNGEE. The CDR3 sequence is 14 residues long. The CDR3 sequence: CASSPNTGGETQYF. The CDR3 DNA is TGTGCCAGCAGCCCTAACACGGGGGGAGAGACCCAGTACTTC.

The chain recombines TRBV15 with TRBJ1-5, with a weak D call TRBD1 (5 bases). Germline V gene data show CDR1 as LNHNV and CDR2 as YYDKDF (reference sequence). This CDR3 is 13 amino acids long. V was pared by 5 bases and J by 5 bases, with 10 bases between. The CDR3 DNA reads as TGTGCCACCAGCGTGGCGGGGGATCAGCCCCAGCATTTT. Protein product: CATSVAGDQPQHF.

In DNA form, the CDR3 reads TGTGCCAGCAGCGTAGTACCCGGGGAGCAGTACTTC. Amino acids: CASSVVPGEQYF. The chain couples TRBV9 to TRBJ2-7; D unclear. The V gene lost 0 bases and the J gene lost 7 bases, with 8 bases spanning the gap. The CDR3 runs 12 residues. CDR1 is SGDLS, CDR2 YYNGEE, per germline.

V usage is TRBV7-2 and J usage is TRBJ1-2; D may be TRBD1 (6 bases). The CDR3 covers 18 residues. The V and J ends lost 0 bases and 4 bases respectively, with 21 bases between them. Germline lookup yields CDR1 SGHTA and CDR2 FQGNSA. The CDR3 is CASSLAGQGPLLIYGYTF. CDR3 bases: TGTGCCAGCAGCTTAGCGGGTCAGGGGCCCCTATTAATCTATGGCTACACCTTC.

The CDR3, as DNA: TGTGCCAGCAGTGAATCATTTGAGCAGTTCTTC. Its translation is CASSESFEQFF. The chain recombines TRBV6-1 with TRBJ2-1; D gene ambiguous. V shed 2 bases and J shed 9 bases, with 5 bases lying between them. Germline V gene lookup returns CDR1 MNHNS and CDR2 SASEGT. This CDR3 comprises 11 residues.

The V call is TRBV7-3, the J call TRBJ1-1, with a possible D match to TRBD1 (6 bases). The CDR3 covers 15 residues. The germline CDR1 and CDR2 sequences are SGHTA and FQGTGA. V lost 0 bases and J lost 2, with 10 bases in between. In DNA form, the CDR3 reads TGTGCCAGCAGCTTAACAGGGGGACTAAACACTGAAGCTTTCTTT. Its translation: CASSLTGGLNTEAFF.

The chain links TRBV5-4 to TRBJ2-3; D gene uncertain. Trimming shortened V by 2 bases and J by 2 bases, and 9 bases separated the two germline ends. This CDR3 is built from 14 residues. Germline values: CDR1 SGHNT, CDR2 YYREEE (reference sequence). Here the CDR3 DNA reads TGTGCCAGCAGCTTCCTGCGAATCACAGATACGCAGTATTTT. As protein: CASSFLRITDTQYF.

This clone has ten or more counts. The rearrangement joins TRBV7-8 to TRBJ1-2, with D uncertain. This CDR3 has 14 amino acids. The germline gives CDR1 SGHVS, CDR2 FQNEAQ. The V and J ends lost 5 bases and 4 bases respectively, with 14 bases between them. In nucleotides, the CDR3 is TGTGCCAGCAGCCCGAGCCAGGCCCGCTATGGCTACACCTTC. Translated, it gives CASSPSQARYGYTF. Based on the CDR3 plus reference TRBV7-8 and TRBJ1-2, the full variable domain is GAGVSQSPRYKVAKRGQDVALRCDPISGHVSLFWYQQALGQGPEFLTYFQNEAQLDKSGLPSDRFFAERPEGSVSTLKIQRTQQEDSAVYLCASSPSQARYGYTFGSGTRLTVV.

This sequence joins TRBV7-2 and TRBJ1-5; 7 positions match TRBD1. The CDR3 totals 15 residues. Germline CDR1 reads SGHTA; CDR2 reads FQGNSA. Losses at the gene ends were 8 bases for V and 0 bases for J; bases not matched to a gene: 7. This CDR3 is CASRQGWVSNQPQHF. The DNA of the CDR3 is TGTGCCAGCCGACAGGGTTGGGTTAGCAATCAGCCCCAGCATTTT. The full variable domain, in which reference TRBV7-2 and TRBJ1-5 provide the parts outside the CDR3, is GAGVSQSPSNKVTEKGKDVELRCDPISGHTALYWYRQSLGQGLEFLIYFQGNSAPDKSGLPSDRFSAERTGGSVSTLTIQRTQQEDSAVYLCASRQGWVSNQPQHFGDGTRLSIL.